The rows below give T cell receptor beta chains drawn from one sample of a study of T cell responses to AZD1222 COVID-19 vaccine. Profiled with immunoSEQ multiplex PCR; TCRdb holds only in-frame clones, not every one. Found here are 100,000 to 150,000 clones, over 75% of them singletons; the top ten hold 7.2%. Sequencing used peripheral blood, obtained on day 0 of AZD1222 vaccination. Every receptor here comes from an adult in good health. Each CDR3 is given with its conserved first and last residue. D genes are given only for firm matches. Clone size appears in some rows only: once, few, many, or a class for an expanded clone.

TRBJ1-6	TRBD1	TRBV6-5	few	TGTGCCAGCAGTCAGAGGGGGCGGGGAGGTTCACCCCTCCACTTT	CASSQRGRGGSPLHF
TRBJ2-3	TRBD2	TRBV4-1	few	TGCGCCAGCAGCCAGGGGACAGGACTTACTAGCGGGATGGTCACAGATACGCAGTATTTT	CASSQGTGLTSGMVTDTQYF
TRBJ2-1	TRBD2	TRBV23-1	.	TGCGCCAGCAGTCCCAAAGGTAGCGGGAGTTACAATGAGCAGTTCTTC	CASSPKGSGSYNEQFF
TRBJ1-4	.	TRBV19	.	TGTGCCAGTAGTATAGATCCTCTGAACTCGGCAACTAATGAAAAACTGTTTTTT	CASSIDPLNSATNEKLFF
TRBJ2-7	.	TRBV19	.	TGTGCCAGTAGTGTGGAGGGTGCCTACGAGCAGTACTTC	CASSVEGAYEQYF
TRBJ1-5	.	TRBV19	.	TGTGCCAGTAGAATGGGCCGAAACCAGCCCCAGCATTTT	CASRMGRNQPQHF
TRBJ1-2	.	TRBV6-5	.	TGTGCCAGCGGAACAGCGGGGGACTATGGCTACACCTTC	CASGTAGDYGYTF
TRBJ2-3	.	TRBV7-9	.	TGTGCCAGCAGCTCAGGGACTGGCACAGATACGCAGTATTTT	CASSSGTGTDTQYF
TRBJ2-2	.	TRBV29-1	.	TGCAGCGTTCGGGCGGGCACCGGGGAGCTGTTTTTT	CSVRAGTGELFF
TRBJ2-5	TRBD2	TRBV5-5	.	TGTGCCAGCTCTGGGGGGGGATTCGCCCCTAGCTTCCAAGAGACCCAGTACTTC	CASSGGGFAPSFQETQYF
TRBJ2-2	.	TRBV21-1	.	TGTGCCAGCAGCAAAGAGGCGGGGTCCGACACCGGGGAGCTGTTTTTT	CASSKEAGSDTGELFF
TRBJ2-5	.	TRBV5-4	.	TGTGCCAGCAGCTTGGGGACTACCGGGGGCCAAGAGACCCAGTACTTC	CASSLGTTGGQETQYF
TRBJ1-4	.	TRBV15	.	TGTGCCACCAGCAGAGTAGCGGAAAAACTGTTTTTT	CATSRVAEKLFF